This TCR beta chain was recorded in a study of CXCR3-negative and CXCR3-positive naive CD8 T cells. The CDR3 has 13 amino acids. The germline CDR1 and CDR2 sequences are SEHNR and FQNEAQ (reference sequence). The TRB cDNA libraries were prepared by 5' RACE with UMI labels. TCRdb reanalyzed the 5' RACE reads, giving one entry per CDR3 protein sequence and no DNA. There are 90,000 to 100,000 distinct CDR3 sequences in the sample, with 1.7% held by the top ten. Broader study findings: Fresh PBMCs were used in most assays, and CXCR3 expression partially decreased after cryopreservation. Comparison of naive CXCR3-negative and CXCR3-positive cells revealed similar TRBV-TRBJ usage, while memory cells differed.

As concerns this clonotype: What it binds is unknown.

The receptor comes from a human donor in good health. Some clones in this sample may be carry-over from other donors' samples. J is TRBJ2-7 and V is TRBV7-9; absent DNA, TCRdb's TRBD1 call cannot be checked. The sequenced material came from naive CXCR3- CD8+ T cells from blood. Subset indicated: CD45RO-CCR7+CD27+CD95- naive CD8+ T cells lacking CXCR3 (TNR3-). The CDR3 here is CASSPRSSAEQYF.